The rows below give T cell receptor beta chains drawn from one sample of a study of CD8+CD57+ T cells in acquired aplastic anemia. TCRdb re-analysed the reads in MiXCR, keeping a single row per CDR3 protein. The table lists approximately 300,000 distinct CDR3 sequences, under 65% of them singletons. The sample taken for sequencing was sorted CD4+, CD8+, or CD8+CD57+ T cells (not recorded which) from PBMCs. The receptors here all came from a human donor with aplastic anemia. Each CDR3 is given with its conserved first and last residue. The D gene is left open where the match is weak. Clone size is shown for a subset of rows, as once, few, many or a class of expanded clone.

J	size	D	V	CDR3	DNA
TRBJ2-3	many	.	TRBV29-1	CSVGAFAGKFTDTQYF	TGCAGCGTTGGGGCTTTTGCGGGAAAATTCACAGATACGCAGTATTTT
TRBJ1-1	.	.	TRBV10-3	CAISEISHTEAFF	TGTGCCATCAGTGAGATCTCACACACTGAAGCTTTCTTT
TRBJ1-5	many	.	TRBV10-3	CAISDRVNQPQHF	TGTGCCATCAGTGACCGGGTCAATCAGCCCCAGCATTTT
TRBJ2-5	many	.	TRBV29-1	CSVLSRQPNLETQYF	TGCAGCGTTCTTTCAAGACAGCCAAATTTAGAGACCCAGTACTTC
TRBJ2-7	few	TRBD2	TRBV27	CASSLSSLGLAGIGEQYF	TGTGCCAGCAGTTTATCGTCGTTAGGGCTAGCGGGGATAGGCGAGCAGTACTTC
TRBJ1-3	.	.	TRBV20-1	CSAQGDGNTIYF	TGCAGTGCTCAGGGTGACGGAAACACCATATATTTT
TRBJ1-1	.	.	TRBV7-7	CASSPTDILSEAFF	TGTGCCAGCAGCCCGACTGACATTTTATCTGAAGCTTTCTTT
TRBJ1-2	many	TRBD1	TRBV7-9	CASSPGTGDILNTF	TGTGCCAGCAGCCCAGGGACAGGGGATATTCTTAACACCTTC
TRBJ2-7	.	.	TRBV7-9	CASSPVSLTPYEQYF	TGTGCCAGCAGCCCAGTTAGCCTGACCCCCTACGAGCAGTACTTC
TRBJ2-7	many	.	TRBV6-5	CASSPWQAGEQYF	TGTGCCAGCAGCCCCTGGCAGGCGGGCGAGCAGTACTTC
TRBJ1-6	many	.	TRBV29-1	CSVQTDFNSPLHF	TGCAGCGTGCAGACAGACTTTAATTCACCCCTCCACTTT
TRBJ2-1	.	.	TRBV11-2	CASSPQSYNEQFF	TGTGCCAGCAGCCCTCAATCCTACAATGAGCAGTTCTTC
TRBJ1-2	.	.	TRBV19	CASSIWASIDGYTF	TGTGCCAGTAGTATTTGGGCGTCAATCGATGGCTACACCTTC
TRBJ2-7	.	.	TRBV11-1	CASSENQDPFYEQYF	TGTGCCAGCAGCGAGAATCAGGATCCGTTCTACGAGCAGTACTTC
TRBJ1-6	.	TRBD1	TRBV7-9	CASSLVLLQGNSPLHF	TGTGCCAGCAGCTTAGTTTTGTTACAGGGGAATTCACCCCTCCACTTT
TRBJ2-7	few	.	TRBV9	CASSGQSQGREQYF	TGTGCCAGCAGCGGGCAGTCACAAGGACGGGAGCAGTACTTC
TRBJ2-2	.	TRBD1	TRBV7-3	CASSFFGTGGGELFF	TGTGCCAGCAGCTTTTTCGGGACAGGGGGCGGGGAGCTGTTTTTT
TRBJ1-1	.	.	TRBV6-1	CASSPGFEAFF	TGTGCCAGCAGCCCTGGGTTCGAAGCTTTCTTT
TRBJ2-7	.	TRBD2	TRBV7-2	CASSFTSGFSSYEQYF	TGTGCCAGCAGCTTCACTAGCGGGTTCAGCTCCTACGAGCAGTACTTC
TRBJ1-1	many	.	TRBV7-9	CASSREGGFEAFF	TGTGCCAGCAGCCGGGAGGGGGGATTTGAAGCTTTCTTT
TRBJ2-1	many	.	TRBV19	CASSMPGLPNEQFF	TGTGCCAGTAGTATGCCGGGACTGCCCAATGAGCAGTTCTTC
TRBJ2-3	few	TRBD2	TRBV7-2	CASSPWTSVTDTQYF	TGTGCCAGCAGCCCTTGGACTAGCGTAACAGATACGCAGTATTTT
TRBJ2-1	.	TRBD2	TRBV7-8	CASSTGTSGEQFF	TGTGCCAGCAGCACCGGGACTAGCGGCGAGCAGTTCTTC
TRBJ1-6	many	TRBD1	TRBV20-1	CSANDRGPYNSPLHF	TGCAGTGCCAACGACAGGGGTCCCTATAATTCACCCCTCCACTTT
TRBJ2-5	few	TRBD2	TRBV20-1	CSASHPGLAEETQYF	TGCAGTGCTAGTCATCCGGGACTAGCGGAAGAGACCCAGTACTTC
TRBJ2-5	.	.	TRBV12-3/TRBV12-4	CASSYTGHKETQYF	TGTGCCAGCAGTTATACGGGACATAAAGAGACCCAGTACTTC
TRBJ1-4	.	.	TRBV12-3/TRBV12-4	CASTLRATNEKLFF	TGTGCCAGCACTCTTCGGGCAACTAATGAAAAACTGTTTTTT
TRBJ2-7	.	TRBD1	TRBV2	CAISVEGQGSEQYF	TGTGCCATCAGTGTGGAGGGACAGGGGTCCGAGCAGTACTTC
TRBJ2-2	.	.	TRBV19	CASTNRYTGELFF	TGTGCCAGTACCAACAGATACACCGGGGAGCTGTTTTTT
TRBJ1-2	.	.	TRBV4-2	CASSQVVGSYGYTF	TGTGCCAGCAGCCAGGTAGTAGGGAGCTATGGCTACACCTTC
TRBJ2-7	.	TRBD2	TRBV7-2	CASSLSAGGPHFYEQYF	TGTGCCAGCAGCTTATCAGCGGGGGGGCCCCATTTCTACGAGCAGTACTTC
TRBJ2-7	.	.	TRBV27	CASSFKGWSSYEQYF	TGTGCCAGCAGTTTCAAGGGCTGGAGCTCCTACGAGCAGTACTTC
TRBJ1-3	.	.	TRBV7-9	CASSRGSGNTVYF	TGTGCCAGCAGCCGTGGGAGTGGAAACACCGTATATTTT
TRBJ2-3	medium-sized	.	TRBV2	CASSETVSTDTQYF	TGTGCCAGCAGTGAGACAGTTAGCACAGATACGCAGTATTTT
TRBJ2-2	.	.	TRBV6-5	CASTATVFRGGELFF	TGTGCCAGCACCGCTACGGTATTTAGGGGCGGGGAGCTGTTTTTT
TRBJ1-6	few	.	TRBV14	CASSQESQLLAPLHF	TGTGCCAGCAGCCAAGAGTCACAGCTCCTTGCACCCCTCCACTTT
TRBJ1-6	.	TRBD1	TRBV10-2	CASSDRTGVDSPLHF	TGCGCCAGCAGTGACAGGACAGGGGTGGATTCACCCCTCCACTTT
TRBJ2-7	.	.	TRBV19	CASLGPSGEQYF	TGTGCCAGTCTGGGACCCTCGGGCGAGCAGTACTTC
TRBJ1-5	.	TRBD1	TRBV4-1	CASSKGQGSNQPQHF	TGCGCCAGCAGCAAGGGACAGGGAAGCAATCAGCCCCAGCATTTT
TRBJ2-1	.	TRBD2	TRBV29-1	CSSTVGLAGYEQFF	TGCAGCTCCACCGTGGGACTAGCGGGGTATGAGCAGTTCTTC
TRBJ1-4	.	.	TRBV2	CASRRELGKLFF	TGTGCCAGCCGGAGGGAGTTGGGAAAACTGTTTTTT
TRBJ1-1	few	.	TRBV7-9	CASSPDRKGNTEAFF	TGTGCCAGCAGCCCCGACAGGAAAGGGAACACTGAAGCTTTCTTT
TRBJ2-3	.	TRBD2	TRBV10-3	CAISEAGGGTDTQYF	TGTGCCATCAGTGAGGCGGGGGGCGGTACAGATACGCAGTATTTT
TRBJ2-5	.	.	TRBV7-8	CASSSTGRETQYF	TGTGCCAGCAGCTCGACAGGGAGGGAGACCCAGTACTTC